The 20 T cell receptor beta chains listed next were all sequenced from one sample in a study of blood T cell repertoires in COVID-19. Data came from immunoSEQ multiplex PCR; TCRdb stores just in-frame clones and leaves some out. The sample carries approximately 300,000 clones, roughly 90% recorded once. Sequenced material: PBMCs or T cells enriched from blood (not recorded which). The source of these receptors is a woman in her 30s who had recovered from COVID-19.

V usage is TRBV5-1 and J usage is TRBJ2-1; 8 nucleotides match TRBD2. Germline V gives CDR1 SGHRS, CDR2 YFSETQ. The CDR3 is made up of 14 amino acids. Trimming removed 0 bases from V and 12 bases from J; junction bases left unmatched: 8. CDR3 sequence: CASSLVGSGKAQFF. CDR3 in DNA: TGCGCCAGCAGCTTGGTTGGTAGCGGGAAGGCGCAGTTCTTC.

The chain has TRBV3-1 (or the pseudogene TRBV3-2) and TRBJ2-1; a weak D match, TRBD2 (5 bases). The germline V gene has CDR1 LGHDT and CDR2 YNNKEL (reference sequence). This CDR3 is 14 amino acids long. V was trimmed by 5 bases and J by 9 bases, leaving 17 bases between them. CDR3 region: CASSSTQLVSEQFF. The CDR3 region has the DNA TGTGCCAGCAGCTCAACCCAACTAGTATCTGAGCAGTTCTTC.

This clone was seen once. The CDR3 DNA follows: TGTGCCAGCAACCAGGGACAGGGTGGAGGCTACACCTTC. This encodes CASNQGQGGGYTF. V and J are TRBV6-6 and TRBJ1-2, with 9 bases lining up with TRBD1. V lost 7 bases to trimming and J lost 8 bases; unmatched junction nucleotides: 8. Germline CDR1 and CDR2: MNHNY and SVGAGI (reference sequence). The CDR3 loop spans 13 amino acids.

The gene calls are TRBV24-1 and TRBJ1-2; D remains ambiguous. This CDR3 contains 13 residues. Germline CDR1 reads KGHDR; CDR2 reads SFDVKD. The ends were cut back, 1 base at V and 6 bases at J, with 8 bases in the middle. The DNA for the CDR3 is TGTGCCACCAGTGATTTCGAGGGTAATGGCTACACCTTC. Translated: CATSDFEGNGYTF.

This sequence joins TRBV9 and TRBJ2-7; 7 bases are a match to TRBD1. Unmatched junction bases numbered 9, after V lost 4 bases and J lost 5 bases. The germline V gene encodes CDR1 SGDLS and CDR2 YYNGEE. The CDR3 length is 14 residues. The CDR3 loop is CASSPTGRGDEQYF. For the CDR3, the DNA is TGTGCCAGCAGCCCGACAGGGAGAGGGGACGAGCAGTACTTC.

The chain joins TRBV9 to TRBJ2-4; 12 bases map to TRBD1. J lost 8 bases, V lost 5 bases, and 14 bases had no gene match. The CDR3 loop spans 17 amino acids. Germline-derived CDR1 and CDR2 are SGDLS and YYNGEE. The CDR3 nucleotides read TGTGCCAGCAGTTCGACCGGGACAGGGGGCTGGGAAGACATTCAGTACTTC. This sequence encodes CASSSTGTGGWEDIQYF.

The rearrangement joins TRBV7-2 to TRBJ2-7; TRBD1 might be the D (6 bases). V lost 0 bases and J 2 bases, leaving 11 bases between the germline ends. Germline V lookup: CDR1 SGHTA, CDR2 FQGNSA. CDR3 length: 15 residues. Written as DNA, the CDR3 is TGTGCCAGCAGCTTAGCAGACAGGTCGGCCTACGAGCAGTACTTC. Protein product: CASSLADRSAYEQYF.

CDR3 amino acids: CASLGQGGNEKLFF. In nucleotides, the CDR3 is TGTGCCAGCCTCGGACAGGGCGGTAATGAAAAACTGTTTTTT. The chain recombines TRBV28 with TRBJ1-4; TRBD1 matches at 8 bases. This CDR3 region has 14 residues. The germline V gene encodes CDR1 MDHEN and CDR2 SYDVKM. Trimming cost V 8 bases and J 4 bases; bases outside gene matches: 6.

The chain joins TRBV4-3 to TRBJ2-3; tentative D call: TRBD1 (6 bases). Germline V gene sequence: CDR1 LGHNA, CDR2 YSLEER. CDR3 length equals 16 residues. Trimming pared 0 bases from V and 3 bases from J, leaving 13 bases between. This CDR3 is CASSQDWKGVTDTQYF. The CDR3 DNA reads as TGCGCCAGCAGCCAAGATTGGAAGGGGGTAACAGATACGCAGTATTTT.

The J gene is TRBJ1-5, the V gene TRBV18; 7 positions agree with TRBD1. CDR1 KGHSH and CDR2 LQKENI come from the germline V gene. Trimming removed 6 bases from V and 4 bases from J; junction bases left unmatched: 3. This CDR3 contains 13 residues. CDR3 loop: CASSLDRNQPQHF. DNA for the CDR3: TGTGCCAGCTCGCTGGACAGGAATCAGCCCCAGCATTTT.

The chain recombines TRBV11-2 with TRBJ1-2; D ambiguous. With 4 bases removed from V and 3 bases from J, the gap between germline ends came to 12 bases. The germline CDR1 and CDR2 sequences are SGHAT and FQNNGV. This CDR3 is 14 amino acids long. The CDR3 nucleotides are TGTGCCAGCAGCTCCCTACGGGGTTACTATGGCTACACCTTC. It translates to CASSSLRGYYGYTF.

V and J are TRBV6-2 or TRBV6-3 and TRBJ2-5; D not certain. The germline V gene has CDR1 MNHEY and CDR2 SVGEGT. The V gene lost 6 bases and the J gene lost 5 bases, with 7 bases spanning the gap. There are 11 residues in the CDR3. This CDR3 is CASSLRETQYF. As DNA, the CDR3 is TGTGCCAGCAGCCTCCGGGAGACCCAGTACTTC.

The chain couples TRBV28 to TRBJ2-3; 8 nucleotides agree with TRBD1. Germline-derived CDR1 and CDR2 are MDHEN and SYDVKM. J gave up 8 bases and V 4 bases, and 5 bases lay outside the gene matches. This CDR3 has 13 amino acids. CDR3 region: CASSSTGAGTQYF. As DNA, the CDR3 is TGTGCCAGCAGTTCGACAGGGGCCGGTACGCAGTATTTT.

The chain carries TRBV9 and TRBJ2-1; D not certain. V lost 4 bases and J 3 bases, leaving 14 bases between the germline ends. Germline lookup yields CDR1 SGDLS and CDR2 YYNGEE. This CDR3 is built from 15 residues. The chain's CDR3 is CASSPRPDFYNEQFF. CDR3 bases: TGTGCCAGCAGCCCGAGACCCGACTTCTACAATGAGCAGTTCTTC.

This clone was picked up a small number of times. This chain joins TRBV28 and TRBJ2-1, with D perhaps matching TRBD2 (5 bases). V was pared by 8 bases and J by 9 bases, with 20 bases between. This CDR3 region has 14 residues. Looked up from germline, CDR1 is MDHEN and CDR2 is SYDVKM. DNA for the CDR3: TGTGCCAGCGCCATCTCCGGGGAGTCAACTGAGCAGTTCTTC. Amino acids: CASAISGESTEQFF.

J is TRBJ2-3 and V is TRBV18; tentatively, D is TRBD2 (5 bases). CDR1 and CDR2 from the germline V gene are KGHSH and LQKENI. The CDR3 spans 16 residues. The V end was cut by 2 bases, the J end by 2 bases, with 14 bases between. The CDR3 protein is CASSPASAGHTDTQYF. The CDR3 DNA follows: TGTGCCAGCTCACCAGCATCGGCGGGTCACACAGATACGCAGTATTTT.

The rearrangement links TRBV10-3 to TRBJ1-5, with TRBD1 as a possible D gene (6 bases). The CDR3 contains 14 residues. Trimming stripped 11 bases from V and 2 bases from J, with 16 bases between. CDR1 is ENHRY, CDR2 SYGVKD, per germline. This CDR3 reads CASRQEQGNQPQHF. CDR3 in DNA: TGTGCCTCCCGACAGGAACAAGGCAATCAGCCCCAGCATTTT.

The V gene is TRBV28, the J gene TRBJ1-1; D is unclear. The V gene lost 2 bases and the J gene lost 3 bases, with 10 bases spanning the gap. CDR3 length: 14 amino acids. CDR1 and CDR2 (germline): MDHEN, SYDVKM. The CDR3 nucleotides are TGTGCCAGCAGTTTAAGGCTAGGTTACACTGAAGCTTTCTTT. Its translation is CASSLRLGYTEAFF.

This sequence joins TRBV5-6 and TRBJ1-2; 9 bases fit TRBD1. The CDR3 is 14 residues long. The trim removed 4 bases at V and 4 bases at J, leaving 5 bases unmatched. Germline CDR1 is SGHDT and CDR2 is YYEEEE. This CDR3 is CASSPRTGAYGYTF. In DNA form, the CDR3 reads TGTGCCAGCAGCCCTAGGACAGGGGCCTATGGCTACACCTTC.

The J gene is TRBJ1-3, the V gene TRBV6-4; tentative D call: TRBD1 (5 bases). Germline V lookup: CDR1 MRHNA, CDR2 SNTAGT. The CDR3 loop spans 14 amino acids. V was clipped by 10 bases and J by 0 bases, with 13 bases between them. CDR3 in amino acids: CATPSDNSGNTIYF. The DNA of the CDR3 is TGTGCCACCCCCTCGGACAACTCTGGAAACACCATATATTTT.